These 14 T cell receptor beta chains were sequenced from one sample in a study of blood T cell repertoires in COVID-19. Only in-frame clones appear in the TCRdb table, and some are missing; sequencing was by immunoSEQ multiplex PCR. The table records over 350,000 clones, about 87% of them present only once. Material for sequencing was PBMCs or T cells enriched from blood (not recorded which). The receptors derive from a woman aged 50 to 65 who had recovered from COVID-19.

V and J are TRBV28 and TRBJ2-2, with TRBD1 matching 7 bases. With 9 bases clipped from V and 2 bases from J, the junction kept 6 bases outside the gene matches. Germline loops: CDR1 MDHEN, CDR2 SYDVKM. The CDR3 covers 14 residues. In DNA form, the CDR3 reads TGTGCCAGTGGGACAGCTCAAAACACCGGGGAGCTGTTTTTT. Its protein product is CASGTAQNTGELFF.

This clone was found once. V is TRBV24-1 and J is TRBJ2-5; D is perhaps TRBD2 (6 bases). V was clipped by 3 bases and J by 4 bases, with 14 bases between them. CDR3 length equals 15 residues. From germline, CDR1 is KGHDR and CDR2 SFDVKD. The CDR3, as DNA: TGTGCCACCAGTGATCCGCGACTAGGACCAGAGACCCAGTACTTC. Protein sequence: CATSDPRLGPETQYF.

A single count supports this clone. CDR3 loop: CASSQEPRSENQPQHF. The CDR3 coding sequence is TGCGCCAGCAGCCAAGAACCGAGGTCAGAGAATCAGCCCCAGCATTTT. The chain joins TRBV4-1 to TRBJ1-5, with D hard to call. The CDR3 loop spans 16 amino acids. From germline, CDR1 is MGHRA and CDR2 YSYEKL. Trimming took off 0 bases at V and 4 bases at J, with 13 bases between the two ends.

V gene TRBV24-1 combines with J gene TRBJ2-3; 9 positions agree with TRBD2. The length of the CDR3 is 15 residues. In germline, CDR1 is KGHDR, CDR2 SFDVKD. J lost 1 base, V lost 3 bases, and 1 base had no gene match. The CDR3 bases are TGTGCCACCAGTGATCCTAGCGGGGGCACAGATACGCAGTATTTT. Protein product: CATSDPSGGTDTQYF.

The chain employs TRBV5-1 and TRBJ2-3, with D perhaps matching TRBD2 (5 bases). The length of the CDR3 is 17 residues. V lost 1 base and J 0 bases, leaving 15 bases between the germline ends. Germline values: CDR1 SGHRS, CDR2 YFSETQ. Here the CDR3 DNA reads TGCGCCAGCAGCTTGAGATGGCGGGCCCTTAGCACAGATACGCAGTATTTT. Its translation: CASSLRWRALSTDTQYF.

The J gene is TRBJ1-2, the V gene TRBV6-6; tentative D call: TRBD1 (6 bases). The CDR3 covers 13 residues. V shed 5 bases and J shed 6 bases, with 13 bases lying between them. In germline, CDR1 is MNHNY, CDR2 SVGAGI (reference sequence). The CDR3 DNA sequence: TGTGCCAGCAGTCCACAGGGCGGCCATGGCTACACCTTC. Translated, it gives CASSPQGGHGYTF.

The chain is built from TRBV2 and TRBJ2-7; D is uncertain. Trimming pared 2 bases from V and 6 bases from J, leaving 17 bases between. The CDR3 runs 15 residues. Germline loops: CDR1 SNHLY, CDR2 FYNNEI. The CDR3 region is CASSETIRRGGEQYF. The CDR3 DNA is TGTGCCAGCAGTGAAACAATCCGACGAGGCGGCGAGCAGTACTTC.

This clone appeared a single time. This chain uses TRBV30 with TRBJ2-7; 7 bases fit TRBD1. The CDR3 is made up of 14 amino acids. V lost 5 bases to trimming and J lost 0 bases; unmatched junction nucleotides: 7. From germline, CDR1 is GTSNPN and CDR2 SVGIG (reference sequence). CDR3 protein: CAWGEDRSSYEQYF. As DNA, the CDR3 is TGTGCCTGGGGTGAGGACAGGAGCTCCTACGAGCAGTACTTC.

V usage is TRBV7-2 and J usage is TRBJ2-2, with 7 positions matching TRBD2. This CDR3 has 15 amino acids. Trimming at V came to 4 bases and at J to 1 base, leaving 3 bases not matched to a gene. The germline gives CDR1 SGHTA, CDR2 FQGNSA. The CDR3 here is CASSWGLKNTGELFF. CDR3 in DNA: TGTGCCAGCAGCTGGGGACTAAAGAACACCGGGGAGCTGTTTTTT.

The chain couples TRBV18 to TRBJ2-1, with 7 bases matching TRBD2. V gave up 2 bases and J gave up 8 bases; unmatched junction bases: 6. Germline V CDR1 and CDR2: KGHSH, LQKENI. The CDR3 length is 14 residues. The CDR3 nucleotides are TGTGCCAGCTCACCATGGGAGGGTTTGGATGAGCAGTTCTTC. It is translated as CASSPWEGLDEQFF.

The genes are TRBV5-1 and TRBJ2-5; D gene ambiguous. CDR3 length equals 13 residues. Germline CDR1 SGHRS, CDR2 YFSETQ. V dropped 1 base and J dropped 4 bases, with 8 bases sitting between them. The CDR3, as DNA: TGCGCCAGCAGCTTGTCTAGGCGAGAGACCCAGTACTTC. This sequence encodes CASSLSRRETQYF.

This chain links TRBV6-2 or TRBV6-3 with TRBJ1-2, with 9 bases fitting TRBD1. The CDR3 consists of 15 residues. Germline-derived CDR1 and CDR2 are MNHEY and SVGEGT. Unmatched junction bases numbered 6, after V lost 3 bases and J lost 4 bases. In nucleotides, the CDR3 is TGTGCCAGCAGTTATGGACAGGGGTCAATCTATGGCTACACCTTC. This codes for CASSYGQGSIYGYTF.

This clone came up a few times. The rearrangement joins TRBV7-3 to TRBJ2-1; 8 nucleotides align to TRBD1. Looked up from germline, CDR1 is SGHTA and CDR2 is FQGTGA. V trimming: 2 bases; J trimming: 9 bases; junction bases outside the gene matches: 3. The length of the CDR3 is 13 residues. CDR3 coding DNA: TGTGCCAGCAGCTTATCACAGGGGGGTGAGCAGTTCTTC. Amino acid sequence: CASSLSQGGEQFF.

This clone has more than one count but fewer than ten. CDR3 loop: CASSQDDSLYGYTF. For the CDR3, the DNA is TGTGCCAGCAGCCAAGATGACAGTCTATATGGCTACACCTTC. The rearrangement joins TRBV4-2 to TRBJ1-2; tentatively, D is TRBD1 (5 bases). Germline CDR1 is LGHNA and CDR2 is YNFKEQ. V was shortened by 0 bases and J by 5 bases, with 10 bases between the two germline ends. The CDR3 runs 14 residues.